These T cell receptor beta chains were read from a single sample in a study of sequential checkpoint blockade in melanoma. The repertoire was sequenced with immunoSEQ multiplex PCR; TCRdb's copy has only in-frame clones and lacks some. The sample shows 25,000 to 30,000 clones, roughly 77% of them seen only once. The starting material was CD8+ T cells sorted from blood (inferred from file names), obtained from a patient given nivolumab and ipilimumab in sequence. These receptors were obtained from a human donor with melanoma. Each CDR3 is given with its conserved first and last residue. Each record gives: V gene, clone size, J gene, D gene, CDR3 protein, CDR3 DNA. A D gene is named only where the DNA matches it firmly. Size tells how often a clone was seen (once, few, many) or the class of an expanded clone, and some rows leave it out.

V gene: TRBV5-5
clone size: .
J gene: TRBJ2-7
D gene: TRBD2
CDR3 protein: CASSPGLAGGNEQYF
CDR3 DNA: TGTGCCAGCAGCCCGGGACTAGCGGGGGGAAACGAGCAGTACTTC

V gene: TRBV11-2
clone size: .
J gene: TRBJ2-2
D gene: .
CDR3 protein: CASSFRTAYTGELFF
CDR3 DNA: TGTGCCAGCAGCTTCCGGACAGCCTACACCGGGGAGCTGTTTTTT

V gene: TRBV7-9
clone size: .
J gene: TRBJ2-7
D gene: TRBD2
CDR3 protein: CASSLQSGLAAYEQYF
CDR3 DNA: TGTGCCAGCAGCTTACAATCGGGACTAGCGGCCTACGAGCAGTACTTC

V gene: TRBV11-2
clone size: .
J gene: TRBJ2-7
D gene: .
CDR3 protein: CASSPHIYEQYF
CDR3 DNA: TGTGCCAGCAGCCCTCACATCTACGAGCAGTACTTC

V gene: TRBV6-1
clone size: .
J gene: TRBJ1-6
D gene: .
CDR3 protein: CASSGSGIGNSPLHF
CDR3 DNA: TGTGCCAGCAGTGGGTCAGGGATTGGTAATTCACCCCTCCACTTT

V gene: TRBV19
clone size: once
J gene: TRBJ1-2
D gene: .
CDR3 protein: CASSIVREFWNYGYTF
CDR3 DNA: TGTGCCAGTAGTATAGTGAGGGAGTTTTGGAACTATGGCTACACCTTC

V gene: TRBV7-3
clone size: .
J gene: TRBJ1-4
D gene: TRBD1
CDR3 protein: CASRVRDRCATNEKLFF
CDR3 DNA: TGTGCCAGCAGAGTCCGGGACAGGTGTGCAACTAATGAAAAACTGTTTTTT

V gene: TRBV4-3
clone size: .
J gene: TRBJ2-7
D gene: TRBD1
CDR3 protein: CASSQGTGGPYEQYF
CDR3 DNA: TGCGCCAGCAGCCAAGGGACAGGGGGGCCCTACGAGCAGTACTTC

V gene: TRBV19
clone size: .
J gene: TRBJ2-7
D gene: TRBD1
CDR3 protein: CASSILHDRGHSPQYF
CDR3 DNA: TGTGCCAGTAGTATCCTCCACGACAGGGGGCACAGTCCGCAGTACTTC

V gene: TRBV7-6
clone size: .
J gene: TRBJ2-2
D gene: .
CDR3 protein: CASSHDLGELFF
CDR3 DNA: TGTGCCAGCAGCCACGACCTAGGCGAGCTGTTTTTT

V gene: TRBV13
clone size: few
J gene: TRBJ2-1
D gene: TRBD2
CDR3 protein: CASSLTSGAYNEQFF
CDR3 DNA: TGTGCCAGCAGCTTAACTAGCGGGGCCTACAATGAGCAGTTCTTC

V gene: TRBV28
clone size: .
J gene: TRBJ1-5
D gene: TRBD1
CDR3 protein: CASSLQGAEPQHF
CDR3 DNA: TGTGCCAGCAGCCTTCAGGGGGCTGAGCCCCAGCATTTT

V gene: TRBV7-9
clone size: .
J gene: TRBJ2-5
D gene: .
CDR3 protein: CASSLGHSAGETQYF
CDR3 DNA: TGTGCCAGCAGCTTGGGACATTCGGCTGGAGAGACCCAGTACTTC

V gene: TRBV6-5
clone size: .
J gene: TRBJ2-7
D gene: TRBD1
CDR3 protein: CASSRDRALYYEQYF
CDR3 DNA: TGTGCCAGCAGTCGTGACAGGGCGTTGTATTACGAGCAGTACTTC

V gene: TRBV5-8
clone size: few
J gene: TRBJ2-1
D gene: TRBD2
CDR3 protein: CASSQEPAGGNEQFF
CDR3 DNA: TGTGCCAGCAGCCAAGAGCCAGCGGGGGGTAATGAGCAGTTCTTC

V gene: TRBV2
clone size: .
J gene: TRBJ2-7
D gene: .
CDR3 protein: CAISPNRARYEQYF
CDR3 DNA: TGTGCCATCTCACCCAACAGGGCCAGGTACGAGCAGTACTTC

V gene: TRBV5-5
clone size: .
J gene: TRBJ2-3
D gene: TRBD2
CDR3 protein: CASSKTSGGTDTQYF
CDR3 DNA: TGTGCCAGCAGCAAGACTAGCGGGGGCACAGATACGCAGTATTTT

V gene: TRBV7-9
clone size: .
J gene: TRBJ2-1
D gene: TRBD2
CDR3 protein: CASSQTSGGAKYNEQFF
CDR3 DNA: TGTGCCAGCAGCCAGACTAGCGGGGGGGCAAAATACAATGAGCAGTTCTTC

V gene: TRBV7-8
clone size: .
J gene: TRBJ2-7
D gene: .
CDR3 protein: CASSSGTVSYEQYF
CDR3 DNA: TGTGCCAGCAGCTCCGGGACTGTTTCCTACGAGCAGTACTTC

V gene: TRBV30
clone size: .
J gene: TRBJ1-1
D gene: .
CDR3 protein: CAWSAGSVPEAFF
CDR3 DNA: TGTGCCTGGAGCGCCGGGAGCGTCCCTGAAGCTTTCTTT

V gene: TRBV6-5
clone size: once
J gene: TRBJ2-1
D gene: TRBD1
CDR3 protein: CASSYSVDRGNEQFF
CDR3 DNA: TGTGCCAGCAGTTACTCGGTGGACAGGGGAAATGAGCAGTTCTTC

V gene: TRBV7-9
clone size: .
J gene: TRBJ2-5
D gene: .
CDR3 protein: CASSLDSQETQYF
CDR3 DNA: TGTGCCAGCAGCTTGGACAGCCAAGAGACCCAGTACTTC

V gene: TRBV19
clone size: few
J gene: TRBJ1-4
D gene: .
CDR3 protein: CASSVSVISEKLFF
CDR3 DNA: TGTGCCAGTAGCGTTAGCGTAATATCTGAAAAACTGTTTTTT

V gene: TRBV5-6
clone size: .
J gene: TRBJ1-4
D gene: .
CDR3 protein: CASSREVDLSATNEKLFF
CDR3 DNA: TGTGCCAGCAGCCGGGAGGTTGACCTTAGTGCAACTAATGAAAAACTGTTTTTT

V gene: TRBV28
clone size: many
J gene: TRBJ1-1
D gene: TRBD1
CDR3 protein: CASTGDRGSTEAFF
CDR3 DNA: TGTGCCAGCACCGGGGACAGGGGGAGTACTGAAGCTTTCTTT

V gene: TRBV28
clone size: .
J gene: TRBJ2-5
D gene: .
CDR3 protein: CASSLAGAQETQYF
CDR3 DNA: TGTGCCAGCAGTTTAGCGGGGGCTCAAGAGACCCAGTACTTC